Given below is one T cell receptor beta chain in context. The CDR3 consists of 12 residues. Trimming left V 6 bases short and J 1 base short, with 6 bases between. The entry originates in a study of blood T cell repertoires in COVID-19. Overall study: The cDNA or gDNA used as material had been derived from T cells, B-cell-depleted T cells, or PBMCs.

Authors' analysis steps: Researchers report that nucleated cell counts were estimated from reference gene primer amplification. Assay used: immunoSEQ multiplex PCR; TCRdb lists only in-frame clones, some missing. V and J calls and clone size come straight from that table; D and trimming were deduced from the DNA. Counted here are more than 35,000 clones, about 90% occurring once; the ten biggest clones make up 20% to 25%. Sample: peripheral blood. The receptor was derived from a man between 60 and 70 years old with acute or convalescent COVID-19. The chain joins TRBV12-3 or TRBV12-4 to TRBJ1-1; no clear D. CDR3 DNA: TGTGCCAGCAGGTCACAGAACACTGAAGCTTTCTTT. Protein: CASRSQNTEAFF.